The 20 T cell receptor beta chains below were found in one sample sequenced in a study of blood T cell repertoires in COVID-19. The table came from immunoSEQ multiplex PCR; TCRdb's copy has only in-frame clones and leaves some out. Of over 200,000 clones in the sample, around four fifths were seen once. The specimen sequenced was peripheral blood. These receptors were collected from a man aged 80 or over with acute or convalescent COVID-19.

The V and J genes are TRBV12-3 or TRBV12-4 and TRBJ1-1; maybe TRBD1 (5 bases). V was trimmed by 6 bases and J by 1 base, leaving 9 bases between them. The CDR3 covers 13 residues. The CDR3: CASRAGQNTEAFF. In DNA form, the CDR3 reads TGTGCCAGCAGAGCAGGGCAGAACACTGAAGCTTTCTTT.

This clone has only a few counts. The chain joins TRBV29-1 to TRBJ1-2; D remains unclear. CDR3 size: 10 residues. Germline V gene lookup returns CDR1 SQVTM and CDR2 ANQGSEA. The germline V and J ends were trimmed by 3 bases and 6 bases, with 5 bases remaining between them. The DNA for the CDR3 is TGCAGCGTTGATCCGGATGGCTACACCTTC. It translates to CSVDPDGYTF.

This rearrangement joins TRBV19 to TRBJ1-2; D may be TRBD1 (5 bases). This CDR3 is 13 amino acids long. Germline V CDR1 and CDR2: LNHDA, SQIVND (reference sequence). The V and J ends lost 5 bases and 3 bases respectively, with 10 bases between them. The CDR3 sequence: CASSGPGYYGYTF. The CDR3 DNA reads as TGTGCCAGTAGTGGTCCAGGGTACTATGGCTACACCTTC.

V and J are TRBV2 and TRBJ1-5, with a weak D call TRBD1 (5 bases). The CDR3 has 14 residues. The V end was cut by 6 bases, the J end by 3 bases, with 12 bases between. In germline, CDR1 is SNHLY, CDR2 FYNNEI. This CDR3 is CASSERQFNQPQHF. The DNA of the CDR3 is TGTGCCAGCAGCGAAAGACAGTTCAATCAGCCCCAGCATTTT.

V and J are TRBV6-2 or TRBV6-3 and TRBJ2-3; D gene uncertain. Looked up from germline, CDR1 is MNHEY and CDR2 is SVGEGT. This CDR3 has 12 amino acids. V was clipped by 6 bases and J by 8 bases, with 12 bases between them. The CDR3 loop is CASSRIAGTQYF. The CDR3 DNA sequence: TGTGCCAGCAGCCGTATAGCCGGTACGCAGTATTTT.

The V and J genes are TRBV29-1 and TRBJ1-2, with D hard to call. CDR3 length: 11 residues. Trimming left V 4 bases short and J 8 bases short, with 11 bases between. CDR1 is SQVTM, CDR2 ANQGSEA, per germline. CDR3 region: CSVAEASGYTF. The DNA of the CDR3 is TGCAGCGTTGCAGAAGCTTCGGGCTACACCTTC.

This chain connects TRBV2 to TRBJ2-3; 11 bases are a match to TRBD2. The V gene end was trimmed by 6 bases and the J gene end by 4 bases; junction bases not matched to a gene: 9. The V gene's germline CDR1 is SNHLY and CDR2 FYNNEI. The CDR3 is made up of 16 amino acids. In nucleotides, the CDR3 is TGTGCCAGCAGAGCCACTAGCGGGAGTGGGGCAGATACGCAGTATTTT. This sequence encodes CASRATSGSGADTQYF.

This chain joins TRBV18 and TRBJ2-7; TRBD2 matches 8 bases. V dropped 4 bases and J dropped 0; count of bases not matched to a gene: 14. Germline loops: CDR1 KGHSH, CDR2 LQKENI. The CDR3 spans 18 residues. The CDR3 loop is CASSLWESKGTSSYEQYF. CDR3 coding DNA: TGTGCCAGCTCACTCTGGGAGTCTAAAGGGACTAGCTCCTACGAGCAGTACTTC.

This chain joins TRBV6-5 and TRBJ2-1, with TRBD2 identical over 9 bases. From germline, CDR1 is MNHEY and CDR2 SVGAGI. V lost 2 bases to trimming and J lost 8 bases; unmatched junction nucleotides: 10. CDR3 length: 16 amino acids. The CDR3 sequence is CASSYRLAGNGYEQFF. CDR3 DNA: TGTGCCAGCAGTTACCGCCTAGCGGGAAATGGCTATGAGCAGTTCTTC.

V and J are TRBV28 and TRBJ2-7; D is perhaps TRBD2 (6 bases). In germline, CDR1 is MDHEN, CDR2 SYDVKM. The CDR3 runs to 16 residues. Trimming removed 0 bases at V and 5 bases at J, with 17 bases between. For the CDR3, the DNA is TGTGCCAGCAGTTTATGGACCCCTAGGGACTTCGACGAGCAGTACTTC. It specifies CASSLWTPRDFDEQYF.

The chain combines TRBV6-1 with TRBJ1-2; 7 bases match TRBD1. Germline V gives CDR1 MNHNS, CDR2 SASEGT. The CDR3 has 16 residues. Germline trimming cut 2 bases from V and 0 bases from J; bases unmatched to any gene: 6. Here the CDR3 DNA reads TGTGCCAGCAGTGAACGGCAGGGGGGAGCTAACTATGGCTACACCTTC. Translation gives CASSERQGGANYGYTF.

This chain uses TRBV6-5 with TRBJ1-6; 8 bases fit TRBD1. CDR3 size: 15 residues. Unmatched junction bases numbered 6, after V lost 4 bases and J lost 7 bases. The germline V gene encodes CDR1 MNHEY and CDR2 SVGAGI. The CDR3 spells CASSSGTGSNSPLHF. CDR3 nucleotide sequence: TGTGCCAGCAGTTCCGGGACAGGATCAAATTCACCCCTCCACTTT.

For this clone: The same CDR3 also results from other DNA sequences found in this sample. The chain recombines TRBV5-1 with TRBJ2-1; 13 bases map to TRBD2. This CDR3 contains 16 residues. Germline V gene sequence: CDR1 SGHRS, CDR2 YFSETQ. J lost 3 bases, V lost 0 bases, and 0 bases had no gene match. The CDR3 region is CASSLGTSGSYNEQFF. CDR3 nucleotides: TGCGCCAGCAGCTTGGGGACTAGCGGGAGCTACAATGAGCAGTTCTTC. Filled out from reference TRBV5-1 and TRBJ2-1, the complete variable domain reads KAGVTQTPRYLIKTRGQQVTLSCSPISGHRSVSWYQQTPGQGLQFLFEYFSETQRNKGNFPGRFSGRQFSNSRSEMNVSTLELGDSALYLCASSLGTSGSYNEQFFGPGTRLTVL.

V gene TRBV9 combines with J gene TRBJ2-1; D is undetermined. Germline V gene sequence: CDR1 SGDLS, CDR2 YYNGEE. CDR3 length: 16 residues. V dropped 0 bases and J dropped 3 bases, with 13 bases sitting between them. CDR3 protein: CASSVGAGGGYNEQFF. Here the CDR3 DNA reads TGTGCCAGCAGCGTAGGGGCTGGTGGTGGCTACAATGAGCAGTTCTTC.

The chain joins TRBV5-5 to TRBJ1-5, with a possible D match to TRBD1 (6 bases). V lost 0 bases and J 6 bases, leaving 13 bases between the germline ends. The CDR3 runs 15 residues. Germline V gives CDR1 SGHKS, CDR2 YYEKEE (reference sequence). CDR3 bases: TGTGCCAGCAGCTTGGAATCAGGGGTTAGTCAGCCCCAGCATTTT. Its protein is CASSLESGVSQPQHF. The variable domain in full, with the rest retrieved from reference TRBV5-5 and TRBJ1-5, is DAGVTQSPTHLIKTRGQQVTLRCSPISGHKSVSWYQQVLGQGPQFIFQYYEKEERGRGNFPDRFSARQFPNYSSELNVNALLLGDSALYLCASSLESGVSQPQHFGDGTRLSIL.

This clone appeared a few times. The J gene is TRBJ1-1, the V gene TRBV6-2 or TRBV6-3; 7 bases map to TRBD1. The ends lost 5 bases at V and 1 base at J; junction bases unmatched: 7. Germline-derived CDR1 and CDR2 are MNHEY and SVGEGT. The CDR3 contains 15 residues. For the CDR3, the DNA is TGTGCCAGCAGTCGACGGACAGGCCGGAACACTGAAGCTTTCTTT. Translating gives CASSRRTGRNTEAFF.

This clone was observed a few times. The rearrangement uses TRBV29-1 and TRBJ2-1; 9 nucleotides align to TRBD2. Per the germline V gene, CDR1 is SQVTM and CDR2 is ANQGSEA. V lost 7 bases to trimming and J lost 4 bases; unmatched junction nucleotides: 8. CDR3 length: 14 amino acids. The CDR3 is CSAELSGGYNEQFF. The DNA of the CDR3 is TGCAGCGCCGAGCTCAGCGGGGGGTACAATGAGCAGTTCTTC.

The V and J genes are TRBV2 and TRBJ1-6; a possible D gene is TRBD1 (5 bases). V lost 6 bases and J 7 bases, leaving 16 bases between the germline ends. Germline V gene lookup returns CDR1 SNHLY and CDR2 FYNNEI. This CDR3 region has 15 residues. The CDR3 nucleotides read TGTGCCAGCAGCCCCAGGGAGGGATGGAATTCACCCCTCCACTTT. Amino acid sequence: CASSPREGWNSPLHF.

The chain couples TRBV18 to TRBJ2-7, with D possibly matching TRBD2 (5 bases). Trimming left V 6 bases short and J 2 bases short, with 11 bases between. CDR1 is KGHSH, CDR2 LQKENI, per germline. This CDR3 is 13 amino acids long. DNA for the CDR3: TGTGCCAGCTCTGGCGGGCATACCTACGAGCAGTACTTC. It encodes CASSGGHTYEQYF.

The chain carries TRBV9 and TRBJ2-1, with D possibly matching TRBD1 (6 bases). V lost 3 bases and J 4 bases, leaving 14 bases between the germline ends. Germline V gives CDR1 SGDLS, CDR2 YYNGEE. The length of the CDR3 is 15 residues. In nucleotides, the CDR3 is TGTGCCAGCAGCGAGCAGACAGGCCCATACAATGAGCAGTTCTTC. It is translated as CASSEQTGPYNEQFF. Based on the CDR3 plus reference TRBV9 and TRBJ2-1, the full variable domain is DSGVTQTPKHLITATGQRVTLRCSPRSGDLSVYWYQQSLDQGLQFLIQYYNGEERAKGNILERFSAQQFPDLHSELNLSSLELGDSALYFCASSEQTGPYNEQFFGPGTRLTVL.